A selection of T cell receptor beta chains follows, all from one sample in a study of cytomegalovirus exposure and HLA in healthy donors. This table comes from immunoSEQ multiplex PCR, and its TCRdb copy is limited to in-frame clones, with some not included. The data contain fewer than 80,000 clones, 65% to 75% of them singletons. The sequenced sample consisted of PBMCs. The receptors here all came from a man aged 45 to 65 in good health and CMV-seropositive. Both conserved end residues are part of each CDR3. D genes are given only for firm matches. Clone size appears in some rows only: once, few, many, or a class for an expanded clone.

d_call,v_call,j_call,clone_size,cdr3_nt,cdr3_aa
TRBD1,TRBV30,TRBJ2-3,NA,TGTGCCTGGAGGAGGACAGGGGGCACAGATACGCAGTATTTT,CAWRRTGGTDTQYF
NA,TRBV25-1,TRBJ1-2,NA,TGTGCCAGCAGTGACCCCCCAGGCTACACCTTC,CASSDPPGYTF
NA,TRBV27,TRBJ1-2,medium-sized,TGTGCCAGCAGTCTATCGGGCAGAAACTATGGCTACACCTTC,CASSLSGRNYGYTF
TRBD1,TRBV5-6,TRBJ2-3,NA,TGTGCCAGCAGCTTGAGGACGACAGGGGGCTCAGGCACAGATACGCAGTATTTT,CASSLRTTGGSGTDTQYF
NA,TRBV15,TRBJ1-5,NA,TGTGCCACCAGCAGAGATCAGGGCCCTAGCAATCAGCCCCAGCATTTT,CATSRDQGPSNQPQHF
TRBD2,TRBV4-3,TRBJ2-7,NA,TGCGCCAGCACCCATGACACCGGGACTAACGAGCAGTACTTC,CASTHDTGTNEQYF
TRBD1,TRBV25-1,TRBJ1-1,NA,TGTGCCAGCCAGAACGGTGGGAGACAGGGGGCAGGTGAAGCTTTCTTT,CASQNGGRQGAGEAFF
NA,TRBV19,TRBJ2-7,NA,TGTGCCAGTAGTCTTGCAGGCTCCTACGAGCAGTACTTC,CASSLAGSYEQYF
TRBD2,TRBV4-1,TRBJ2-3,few,TGCGCCAGCAGCCAAGCTCTAGCGGGGAGCCCAGATACGCAGTATTTT,CASSQALAGSPDTQYF
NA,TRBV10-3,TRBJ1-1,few,TGTGCCATCAGTGAAAGGGGGACTGAAGCTTTCTTT,CAISERGTEAFF
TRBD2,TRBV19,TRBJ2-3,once,TGTGCCAGTGATAGCGGGATCACAGATACGCAGTATTTT,CASDSGITDTQYF
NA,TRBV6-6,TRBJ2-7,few,TGTGCCAGCAGTTACGAGGGAAAAAACGAGCAGTACTTC,CASSYEGKNEQYF
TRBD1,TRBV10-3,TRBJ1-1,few,TGTGCCATCACCCGAAGGGGACCGGGACAGGGCGGCACTGAAGCTTTCTTT,CAITRRGPGQGGTEAFF
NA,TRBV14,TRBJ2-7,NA,TGTGCCAGCAGCCAGGCCCCAGAGCGGGAGCAGTACTTC,CASSQAPEREQYF
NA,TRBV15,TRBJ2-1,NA,TGTGCCACCAGCAGGGAGACAGTTCCCGCTGATAAACTCGAGCAGTTCTTC,CATSRETVPADKLEQFF
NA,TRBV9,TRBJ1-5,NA,TGTGCCAGCAGCGTAGATGAGGGTTGGCAGCCCCAGCATTTT,CASSVDEGWQPQHF
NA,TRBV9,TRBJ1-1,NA,TGTGCCAGCAGCAGCGTCGGCGTTTCAGACACTGAAGCTTTCTTT,CASSSVGVSDTEAFF
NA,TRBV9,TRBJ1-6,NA,TGTGCCAGCAGCGTAATCACGGGGGGTCCCCTCCACTTT,CASSVITGGPLHF
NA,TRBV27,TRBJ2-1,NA,TGTGCCAGCAGTTATTCTGGAGACAATGAGCAGTTCTTC,CASSYSGDNEQFF
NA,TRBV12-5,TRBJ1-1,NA,TGTGCTAGTGGCCGGAACGGGGGCACTGAAGCTTTCTTT,CASGRNGGTEAFF
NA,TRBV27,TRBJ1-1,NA,TGTGCCAGCAGAGACGCGGGGAACACTGAAGCTTTCTTT,CASRDAGNTEAFF
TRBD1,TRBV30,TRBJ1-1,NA,TGTGCCTGGAGGTTGTCGGACAGGGTGAACACTGAAGCTTTCTTT,CAWRLSDRVNTEAFF
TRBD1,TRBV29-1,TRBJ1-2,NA,TGCAGCGTTCACAGGGGGCTTAGCGGCTATGGCTACACCTTC,CSVHRGLSGYGYTF
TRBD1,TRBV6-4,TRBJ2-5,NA,TGTGCCAGCAGTAAAGACAGGGCGGAGACCCAGTACTTC,CASSKDRAETQYF
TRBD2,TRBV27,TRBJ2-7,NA,TGTGCCAGCAGTCCCGGGCTAGCGGTCTCCTACGAGCAGTACTTC,CASSPGLAVSYEQYF
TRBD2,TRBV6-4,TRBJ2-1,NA,TGTGCCAGCAGTCGGACTAGCGGGGGGCCCTACAATGAGCAGTTCTTC,CASSRTSGGPYNEQFF
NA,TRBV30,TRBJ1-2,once,TGTGCCTGGAGGCGGGACCAGACTCGCTTCACCTTC,CAWRRDQTRFTF
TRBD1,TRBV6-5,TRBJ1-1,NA,TGTGCCAGCAGTTACCACAGGGGGGCGGAATATAGTGAAGCTTTCTTT,CASSYHRGAEYSEAFF
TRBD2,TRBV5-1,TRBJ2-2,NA,TGCGCCAGCAGCTTGACCATCCAACTAGCGGGAGCGGGCGGGGAGCTGTTTTTT,CASSLTIQLAGAGGELFF
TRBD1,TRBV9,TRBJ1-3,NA,TGTGCCAGCAGCGCCAGACAGGGGATCTATGGAAACACCATATATTTT,CASSARQGIYGNTIYF
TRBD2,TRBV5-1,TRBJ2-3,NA,TGCGCCAGCAGCTTGGGCGGGGACTATAGCACAGATACGCAGTATTTT,CASSLGGDYSTDTQYF
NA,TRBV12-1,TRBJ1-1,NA,TGTGCCAGCAGCTTTAAGGTGACGGGGATGAACACTGAAGCTTTCTTT,CASSFKVTGMNTEAFF
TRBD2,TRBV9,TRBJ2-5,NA,TGTGCCAGCAGCCTCGGACTAGCGGGAGGGGATGAGCAGTACTTC,CASSLGLAGGDEQYF
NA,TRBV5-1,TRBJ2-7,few,TGCGCCAGCAGGAGGACAGACTACGAGCAGTACTTC,CASRRTDYEQYF
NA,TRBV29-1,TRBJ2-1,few,TGCAGCGTTGAACCCACACAGGGAGTCCGCTTCTACAATGAGCAGTTCTTC,CSVEPTQGVRFYNEQFF
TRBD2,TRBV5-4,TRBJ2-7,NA,TGTGCCAGCAGCTTCGCCCGCCTGGGGAGCGGGGCGCCCTACGAGCAGTACTTC,CASSFARLGSGAPYEQYF
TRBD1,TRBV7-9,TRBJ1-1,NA,TGTGCCAGCAGCTTGGTAGGACAGGGGAACACTGAAGCTTTCTTT,CASSLVGQGNTEAFF
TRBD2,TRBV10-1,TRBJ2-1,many,TGCGCCAGCAGTGAGGACCGACTAGCGGGGGTCCACAATGAGCAGTTCTTC,CASSEDRLAGVHNEQFF
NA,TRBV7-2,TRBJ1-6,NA,TGTGCCAGCAGCTCCCGCTCGTCCAGCTATAATTCACCCCTCCACTTT,CASSSRSSSYNSPLHF
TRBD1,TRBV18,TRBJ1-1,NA,TGTGCCAGTTTGGTTCAGGGGGTGTTGAACACTGAAGCTTTCTTT,CASLVQGVLNTEAFF